Listed here is a single T cell receptor beta chain. This entry belongs to a study of blood T cell repertoires in COVID-19. Study-wide background: Acute and convalescent COVID-19 specimens originated in the United States, Italy and Spain.

In the original analysis: Amplification with reference gene primers provided the estimates of nucleated cell counts. Libraries were prepared by immunoSEQ multiplex PCR; TCRdb keeps only in-frame clonotypes and omits some of them. V, J and clone size derive from that table, while D and trimming were established from the DNA sequence. In the table there are tens of thousands of clones, 82% of which are singletons. CDR3 length equals 13 residues. Germline lookup yields CDR1 LNHDA and CDR2 SQIVND (reference sequence). V lost 8 bases and J 0 bases, leaving 10 bases between the germline ends. The source material was peripheral blood. This TCR came from a man aged 50 or older with active or convalescent COVID-19. The gene calls are TRBV19 and TRBJ1-1; D call uncertain. The CDR3 sequence: CASAGGMNTEAFF. The CDR3 nucleotides read TGTGCCAGTGCCGGAGGAATGAACACTGAAGCTTTCTTT.